Listed below are T cell receptor beta chains from one sample, sequenced in a study of identical twins. TCRdb independently ran MiXCR on the 5' RACE reads; one entry per CDR3 protein. The sample yields 1.5 million to 2 million distinct CDR3 sequences, about 32% seen once. The sequencing sample was made of cord blood. The receptors originated from a newborn girl in good health. Each CDR3 is given with its conserved first and last residue. The D gene is left open where the match is weak. The size entry is marked missing in some rows and otherwise reads once, few, many or a size class.

j_call	d_call	clone_size	v_call	cdr3_aa
TRBJ1-5	-	-	TRBV2	CALQGERNQPQHF
TRBJ1-5	-	-	TRBV5-1	CASRDSDGQPQHF
TRBJ1-4	-	few	TRBV25-1	CASTPDAGSNEKLFF
TRBJ2-3	-	few	TRBV20-1	CSARFTDTQYF
TRBJ1-4	-	-	TRBV4-3	CASSSDRREPTNEKLFF
TRBJ1-5	-	-	TRBV2	CASSEADLQPQHF
TRBJ1-4	-	few	TRBV5-1	CASSWAGGEANEKLFF
TRBJ2-4	-	few	TRBV11-2	CASSFSPGDIQYF
TRBJ2-3	TRBD1	few	TRBV20-1	CSVHILGQGKDTQYF
-	TRBD2	-	TRBV7-2	CASSLDRGGRRETQYF
TRBJ2-7	TRBD2	few	TRBV20-1	CSPNGLAGGESSYEQYF
TRBJ1-2	TRBD1	few	TRBV10-3	CAISSMTGTGVGGYTF
TRBJ2-1	TRBD2	few	TRBV9	CASSVEAGDYNEQFF
TRBJ2-3	TRBD2	few	TRBV9	CASSVGLAETSTDTQYF
TRBJ2-3	-	-	TRBV28	CASSPLVAGFADAQYF
TRBJ1-1	-	-	TRBV6-2/TRBV6-3	CASSYVGAPAEAFF
TRBJ1-1	-	few	TRBV28	CASSLTRSNTEAFF
TRBJ2-3	-	-	TRBV12-3/TRBV12-4	CACTTNTDTQYF
TRBJ2-7	TRBD2	-	TRBV7-6	CASSFGLAAYYEQYF
TRBJ1-1	-	-	TRBV18	CASSLCRPLMNTEAFF
TRBJ2-7	TRBD2	few	TRBV20-1	CSARKTSGRFYEQYF
TRBJ1-6	-	few	TRBV6-2/TRBV6-3	CASSREAKRNSPLHF
TRBJ1-1	-	-	TRBV7-2	CASSTGTANTEAFF
TRBJ2-7	TRBD2	few	TRBV27	CASQGLGYEQYF
TRBJ2-7	TRBD2	few	TRBV27	CASSLSRGTSERQYF
-	-	few	TRBV15	CATSRDVKETQYF
TRBJ2-5	TRBD2	few	TRBV12-3/TRBV12-4	CASSGLAGASEQYF
TRBJ2-3	-	few	TRBV6-2/TRBV6-3	CASSYGWGADTQYF
TRBJ1-1	-	-	TRBV10-3	CAISVNRDTEAFF
TRBJ2-5	TRBD1	few	TRBV7-9	CASSLGDREKETQYF
TRBJ2-1	-	-	TRBV28	CASSLSRDNERFF
TRBJ2-1	TRBD2	once	TRBV7-2	CASSLVRASGGGNEQFF
TRBJ2-1	TRBD2	few	TRBV12-3/TRBV12-4	CASSGGTSGSSYNEQFF
TRBJ1-2	-	-	TRBV7-6	CASSFAPGDYGYTF
TRBJ2-1	-	-	TRBV27	CASSLSTGTSYNEQFF
TRBJ2-3	TRBD2	-	TRBV7-2	CASNMGASGSQYF
TRBJ2-3	TRBD2	-	TRBV9	CASSVGSGYTDTQYF
TRBJ1-2	-	-	TRBV5-1	CASSIEGSGYTF
TRBJ2-1	TRBD2	-	TRBV20-1	CSAPPWGTSGGNEQFF
TRBJ2-1	-	-	TRBV12-3/TRBV12-4	CASLQGSRWNNEQFF
TRBJ2-3	-	many	TRBV24-1	CATSGSGSPDTQYF
TRBJ2-1	TRBD2	few	TRBV24-1	CATSGETSGINEQFF
TRBJ2-4	-	few	TRBV28	CASSRSPGFTKNIQYF
-	TRBD1	-	TRBV15	CATSPRQGQETQFF
TRBJ2-5	TRBD2	-	TRBV20-1	CSARDIRDYGRETQYF
TRBJ1-5	TRBD1	few	TRBV20-1	CSAPGTGGQPQHF
TRBJ1-2	-	few	TRBV6-5	CASSYPISGGYGYTF
TRBJ2-7	TRBD2	-	TRBV28	CASSYTSGSLRGFYYEQYF
TRBJ2-6	-	-	TRBV9	CASSVERGANVLTF
TRBJ2-4	-	-	TRBV20-1	CSARGASLAKNIQYF
TRBJ1-4	TRBD1	-	TRBV7-2	CAGSPQTGANEKLFF
TRBJ2-5	TRBD2	few	TRBV13	CASSSLFPTVGVASGSDEQYF
TRBJ2-5	-	-	TRBV20-1	CSVPLPRETQYF
TRBJ1-6	-	-	TRBV5-5	CASSLKTVNSPLHF